This TCR beta chain comes out of a study of blood T cell repertoires in COVID-19. At the level of the study: The United States, Italy and Spain supplied acute and convalescent COVID-19 samples.

V gave up 7 bases and J gave up 6 bases, with 10 bases separating them. Germline lookup yields CDR1 SEHNR and CDR2 FQNEAQ (reference sequence). CDR3 length: 13 residues. The method was immunoSEQ multiplex PCR; TCRdb's version includes in-frame clones alone and lacks a portion of them. The table lists fewer than 40,000 clones, almost 90% of them singletons. The chain uses TRBV7-9 and TRBJ1-6, with a possible D match to TRBD1 (6 bases). The clonotype was recovered from an older woman with active COVID-19. Material for sequencing was peripheral blood. The CDR3 DNA follows: TGTGCCAGCACACGGACAGTTAATTCACCCCTCCACTTT. Encoded protein: CASTRTVNSPLHF.